The 21 T cell receptor beta chains presented below share a single source sample, sequenced in a study of human versus mouse CDR3 diversity and MHC coevolution. Sequencing used immunoSEQ multiplex PCR; TCRdb keeps in-frame clones, though not all of them. The table lists about 81,000 clones, roughly 95% of them singletons, with about 1.5% in the top ten. What was sequenced was naive CD4+ T cells from blood. Subset of the sample: CD45RO-negative CD62L-positive naive CD4 T cells. These receptor sequences come from a person between 30 and 69 years old in good health.

CDR3: CASSADLLGLGAYF. For the CDR3, the DNA is TGTGCCAGCAGCGCCGACCTCTTGGGTTTAGGGGCGTACTTC. This chain uses TRBV7-6 with TRBJ2-7; a possible D gene is TRBD1 (5 bases). Germline values: CDR1 SGHVS, CDR2 FNYEAQ. This CDR3 is 14 amino acids long. V dropped 5 bases and J dropped 12 bases, with 23 bases sitting between them.

This chain links TRBV18 with TRBJ1-2; no reliable D call. CDR1 and CDR2 (germline): KGHSH, LQKENI. CDR3 length equals 12 residues. V was pared by 8 bases and J by 2 bases, with 9 bases between. Here the CDR3 DNA reads TGTGCCAGCCCCCCCAGGAACTATGGCTACACCTTC. This sequence encodes CASPPRNYGYTF.

The chain employs TRBV7-6 and TRBJ2-5; TRBD2 might be the D (5 bases). Trimming cost V 8 bases and J 5 bases, with 15 bases left between them. Germline lookup yields CDR1 SGHVS and CDR2 FNYEAQ. This CDR3 is 13 amino acids long. The CDR3 reads CASGSIAQETQYF. Here the CDR3 DNA reads TGTGCCAGCGGGAGTATAGCCCAGGAGACCCAGTACTTC.

The V call is TRBV30, the J call TRBJ1-3; a possible D gene is TRBD1 (5 bases). The CDR3 contains 14 residues. Trimming left V 1 base short and J 2 bases short, with 9 bases between. Germline CDR1 reads GTSNPN; CDR2 reads SVGIG (reference sequence). The CDR3 here is CAWSGGETGNTIYF. The CDR3 nucleotides are TGTGCCTGGAGTGGGGGGGAAACTGGAAACACCATATATTTT.

This clone was counted once. CDR3 sequence reads: CAWSPPGQGAEQYF. DNA for the CDR3: TGTGCCTGGAGTCCCCCCGGACAGGGAGCCGAGCAGTACTTC. V gene TRBV30 combines with J gene TRBJ2-7; 8 nucleotides line up with TRBD1. V was pared by 2 bases and J by 6 bases, with 9 bases of the junction left unmatched. Germline V CDR1 and CDR2: GTSNPN, SVGIG (reference sequence). This CDR3 has 14 residues.

This sequence joins TRBV5-5 and TRBJ2-2, with TRBD2 as a possible D gene (7 bases). The CDR3 totals 17 residues. Germline CDR1 reads SGHKS; CDR2 reads YYEKEE (reference sequence). Trimming took off 4 bases at V and 1 base at J, with 17 bases between the two ends. For the CDR3, the DNA is TGTGCCAGCAGCCCCCTTGGGAGGGGACAGAACACCGGGGAGCTGTTTTTT. Encoded protein: CASSPLGRGQNTGELFF. Full variable domain (remainder filled in from reference TRBV5-5 and TRBJ2-2): DAGVTQSPTHLIKTRGQQVTLRCSPISGHKSVSWYQQVLGQGPQFIFQYYEKEERGRGNFPDRFSARQFPNYSSELNVNALLLGDSALYLCASSPLGRGQNTGELFFGEGSRLTVL.

The V gene is TRBV7-2, the J gene TRBJ2-7; tentatively, D is TRBD2 (6 bases). Germline lookup yields CDR1 SGHTA and CDR2 FQGNSA. Trimming removed 1 base at V and 2 bases at J, with 12 bases between. This CDR3 contains 15 residues. The DNA for the CDR3 is TGTGCCAGCAGCTTAGGGGGGACTCCTACCTACGAGCAGTACTTC. This encodes CASSLGGTPTYEQYF. The complete variable domain, with remaining parts taken from reference TRBV7-2 and TRBJ2-7, reads GAGVSQSPSNKVTEKGKDVELRCDPISGHTALYWYRQSLGQGLEFLIYFQGNSAPDKSGLPSDRFSAERTGGSVSTLTIQRTQQEDSAVYLCASSLGGTPTYEQYFGPGTRLTVT.

The chain combines TRBV27 with TRBJ1-1; tentatively, D is TRBD1 (5 bases). The CDR3 contains 18 residues. V was cut by 3 bases and J by 0 bases, with 20 bases left in between. Germline lookup yields CDR1 MNHEY and CDR2 SMNVEV (reference sequence). DNA of the CDR3: TGTGCCAGCAGTTTTGAGGCAGGGAACTCCGGGTTGAACACTGAAGCTTTCTTT. Encoded protein: CASSFEAGNSGLNTEAFF.

This sequence joins TRBV30 and TRBJ1-6; maybe TRBD1 (5 bases). Germline V gene lookup returns CDR1 GTSNPN and CDR2 SVGIG (reference sequence). The germline V and J ends were trimmed by 4 bases and 5 bases, with 12 bases remaining between them. CDR3 length equals 14 residues. CDR3 region: CAWTPGLHNSPLHF. CDR3 bases: TGTGCCTGGACTCCGGGACTGCATAATTCACCCCTCCACTTT.

The CDR3 sequence is CASSFERAGELFF. The CDR3 coding sequence is TGTGCCAGCAGCTTTGAGCGGGCCGGGGAGCTGTTTTTT. The chain joins TRBV7-2 to TRBJ2-2; TRBD2 is a possible D gene (6 bases). V was clipped by 3 bases and J by 6 bases, with 8 bases between them. CDR1 and CDR2 from the germline V gene are SGHTA and FQGNSA. There are 13 residues in the CDR3.

The rearrangement links TRBV5-1 to TRBJ2-7, with 10 nucleotides matching TRBD2. The CDR3 has 15 amino acids. The V gene end was trimmed by 3 bases and the J gene end by 2 bases; junction bases not matched to a gene: 5. The germline CDR1 and CDR2 sequences are SGHRS and YFSETQ. The CDR3 sequence: CASSSLAGVTYEQYF. The CDR3 nucleotides read TGCGCCAGCAGCTCCCTAGCGGGAGTCACCTACGAGCAGTACTTC.

The chain links TRBV6-1 to TRBJ2-7; the D gene is possibly TRBD1 (5 bases). With 2 bases removed from V and 0 bases from J, the gap between germline ends came to 8 bases. CDR3 length: 14 amino acids. CDR1 MNHNS and CDR2 SASEGT come from the germline V gene. The chain's CDR3 is CASSELRGSYEQYF. CDR3 sequence (DNA): TGTGCCAGCAGTGAATTAAGGGGCTCCTACGAGCAGTACTTC.

The chain is built from TRBV27 and TRBJ1-1; no clear D. CDR3 length: 15 amino acids. Germline CDR1 MNHEY, CDR2 SMNVEV (reference sequence). Trimming took off 5 bases at V and 0 bases at J, with 13 bases between the two ends. The CDR3 spells CASSRGLAMNTEAFF. CDR3 sequence (DNA): TGTGCCAGCAGTCGCGGTCTTGCCATGAACACTGAAGCTTTCTTT.

V is TRBV7-2 and J is TRBJ2-1; TRBD2 might be the D (6 bases). Trimming removed 5 bases from V and 8 bases from J, with 22 bases in between. CDR1 is SGHTA and CDR2 is FQGNSA in the germline V gene. This CDR3 is built from 16 residues. The CDR3 spells CASSPSGILAGYEQFF. The CDR3 nucleotides read TGTGCCAGCAGCCCCTCCGGGATACTGGCGGGGTATGAGCAGTTCTTC.

This chain uses TRBV6-1 with TRBJ2-1, with a possible D match to TRBD2 (6 bases). Germline CDR1 is MNHNS and CDR2 is SASEGT. The CDR3 runs 15 residues. V lost 2 bases and J 2 bases, leaving 10 bases between the germline ends. CDR3 sequence: CASSERLVPYNEQFF. Here the CDR3 DNA reads TGTGCCAGCAGTGAAAGACTAGTCCCCTACAATGAGCAGTTCTTC.

The chain carries TRBV5-1 and TRBJ2-7; tentative D call: TRBD2 (5 bases). The CDR3 length is 12 residues. CDR1 and CDR2 (germline): SGHRS, YFSETQ. Deletions cut 4 bases from V and 1 base from J, with 6 bases between. As DNA, the CDR3 is TGCGCCAGCAGCCCGGGGTCCTACGAGCAGTACTTC. Translated, it gives CASSPGSYEQYF.

This chain uses TRBV18 with TRBJ1-2; TRBD1 aligns across 8 bases. CDR3 size: 14 residues. CDR1 and CDR2 from the germline V gene are KGHSH and LQKENI. V lost 8 bases and J lost 0; bases outside the gene matches: 5. The CDR3 nucleotides are TGTGCCAGCGGGGACAGGAAAACTAACTATGGCTACACCTTC. As protein: CASGDRKTNYGYTF.

The chain is built from TRBV6-4 and TRBJ1-1; the D is unclear. The CDR3 sequence is 11 residues long. Trimming cost V 2 bases and J 12 bases, with 10 bases left between them. In germline, CDR1 is MRHNA, CDR2 SNTAGT. The DNA for the CDR3 is TGTGCCAGCAGTGACGGCGGAGGTCCTTTCTTT. As protein: CASSDGGGPFF.

The rearrangement joins TRBV13 to TRBJ2-7, with 9 positions matching TRBD1. This CDR3 is 14 amino acids long. From germline, CDR1 is PRHDT and CDR2 FYEKMQ (reference sequence). J lost 4 bases, V lost 5 bases, and 6 bases had no gene match. The CDR3 DNA is TGTGCCAGCAGCCGGGGACAGGGAATTTACGAGCAGTACTTC. This gives the protein CASSRGQGIYEQYF.

The V gene is TRBV9, the J gene TRBJ2-1; perhaps TRBD2 as D (5 bases). The V end lost 0 bases, the J end lost 8 bases, and 6 bases lay between the germline ends. The CDR3 has 12 amino acids. Germline CDR1 SGDLS, CDR2 YYNGEE. Written as DNA, the CDR3 is TGTGCCAGCAGCGTAGACGGGGATGAGCAGTTCTTC. As protein: CASSVDGDEQFF. Full variable domain (rest looked up from reference TRBV9 and TRBJ2-1): DSGVTQTPKHLITATGQRVTLRCSPRSGDLSVYWYQQSLDQGLQFLIQYYNGEERAKGNILERFSAQQFPDLHSELNLSSLELGDSALYFCASSVDGDEQFFGPGTRLTVL.

The chain is built from TRBV5-1 and TRBJ2-3, with TRBD2 identical over 12 bases. CDR3 length equals 18 residues. V shed 0 bases and J 2 bases; nucleotides not matched to a gene: 7. Germline loops: CDR1 SGHRS, CDR2 YFSETQ. CDR3 bases: TGCGCCAGCAGCTTGGCGCCGGGGACTAGCGGGTTCACAGATACGCAGTATTTT. It translates to CASSLAPGTSGFTDTQYF. Together with reference TRBV5-1 and TRBJ2-3, the CDR3 gives the full variable domain: KAGVTQTPRYLIKTRGQQVTLSCSPISGHRSVSWYQQTPGQGLQFLFEYFSETQRNKGNFPGRFSGRQFSNSRSEMNVSTLELGDSALYLCASSLAPGTSGFTDTQYFGPGTRLTVL.